This T cell receptor beta chain is drawn from a study of blood T cell repertoires in COVID-19. Study context: Sites in the United States, Italy and Spain provided acute and convalescent COVID-19 samples.

This CDR3 contains 11 residues. Germline CDR1 and CDR2: SGHKS and YYEKEE (reference sequence). V was pared by 3 bases and J by 10 bases, with 10 bases between. The protocol was immunoSEQ multiplex PCR, while the TCRdb copy is restricted to in-frame clones and leaves out a portion. The profile shows roughly 250,000 clones, about 85% of them singletons. Sequenced: PBMCs or T cells enriched from blood (not recorded which). The source is a woman aged 45-59 years who had recovered from COVID-19. This rearrangement joins TRBV5-5 to TRBJ1-2; unclear D gene. The CDR3, as DNA: TGTGCCAGCAGCTCAAACAGAGACTACACCTTC. Protein sequence: CASSSNRDYTF.